What follows are 16 T cell receptor beta chains derived from one specimen sequenced in a study of radiation and T cells in renal cell carcinoma. Using immunoSEQ multiplex PCR, the repertoire was profiled, and TCRdb retains in-frame clones only, with some absent. Of some 25,000 clones detected, roughly 60% appear once; the ten largest clones hold under 25%. The sample's treatment: treatment-naive control, cytoreductive nephrectomy. The material was tumor tissue, obtained from a patient whose treatment was nephrectomy without radiotherapy. The receptors stem from a man aged 40-55 years with renal cell carcinoma.

Details on this clone: Other DNA sequences in this specimen translate into the identical CDR3. The rearrangement links TRBV5-1 to TRBJ2-1; D ambiguous. From germline, CDR1 is SGHRS and CDR2 YFSETQ. The CDR3 spans 15 residues. Between the trimmed V and J ends, which lost 0 bases and 0 bases, there was a span of 7 bases. The CDR3 loop reads CASSLGLSSYNEQFF. CDR3 DNA sequence: TGCGCCAGCAGCTTGGGACTCAGCTCCTACAATGAGCAGTTCTTC.

V gene TRBV6-6 combines with J gene TRBJ1-2; tentative D call: TRBD1 (6 bases). Per the germline V gene, CDR1 is MNHNY and CDR2 is SVGAGI (reference sequence). V lost 10 bases, J lost 6 bases, and 18 bases lay in between. The CDR3 length is 13 residues. For the CDR3, the DNA is TGTGCCACCAAGGGGGGCTCCACGAATGGCTACACCTTC. This codes for CATKGGSTNGYTF.

Only a few counts were recorded for this clone. The chain is built from TRBV4-2 and TRBJ1-4; TRBD1 might be the D (6 bases). The CDR3 runs to 14 residues. V was shortened by 6 bases and J by 8 bases, with 16 bases between the two germline ends. Germline-derived CDR1 and CDR2 are LGHNA and YNFKEQ. Here the CDR3 reads CASSAQGGGEKLFF. The DNA for the CDR3 is TGTGCCAGCAGTGCACAAGGGGGAGGGGAAAAACTGTTTTTT.

The table lists this clone with a few counts. The chain is built from TRBV5-1 and TRBJ1-3, with no clear D. The CDR3 extends over 16 amino acids. In germline, CDR1 is SGHRS, CDR2 YFSETQ. The ends were cut back, 4 bases at V and 0 bases at J, with 14 bases in the middle. The CDR3 region is CASSPGGGSSGNTIYF. CDR3 DNA sequence: TGCGCCAGCAGCCCTGGTGGCGGTAGCTCTGGAAACACCATATATTTT.

This clone was counted a few times. The gene calls are TRBV6-6 and TRBJ2-5, with D tentatively TRBD2 (6 bases). V dropped 2 bases and J dropped 7 bases, with 17 bases sitting between them. The CDR3 totals 15 residues. Germline V gene lookup returns CDR1 MNHNY and CDR2 SVGAGI (reference sequence). CDR3 amino acids: CASSYADQAGGTQYF. CDR3 DNA: TGTGCCAGCAGTTACGCCGATCAGGCCGGGGGGACCCAGTACTTC.

This sequence joins TRBV10-2 and TRBJ1-5; weak D call: TRBD1 (6 bases). This CDR3 has 13 residues. Per germline, CDR1 WSHSY and CDR2 SAAADI. With 5 bases removed from V and 2 bases from J, the gap between germline ends came to 7 bases. The chain's CDR3 is CASSTGRNQPQHF. CDR3 coding DNA: TGCGCCAGCAGTACAGGGCGCAATCAGCCCCAGCATTTT.

The genes are TRBV6-5 and TRBJ1-1, with TRBD1 as a possible D gene (6 bases). The V gene's germline CDR1 is MNHEY and CDR2 SVGAGI. There are 14 residues in the CDR3. Trimming took off 2 bases at V and 1 base at J, with 8 bases between the two ends. The CDR3 nucleotides read TGTGCCAGCAGTTACAGGGGGACGAACACTGAAGCTTTCTTT. Its protein product is CASSYRGTNTEAFF.

As to this clone: Other DNA sequences in this sample translate to the same CDR3. The CDR3 DNA is TGTGCCAGCAGCGTATCTAGCGGGGGATACAATGAGCAGTTCTTC. This encodes CASSVSSGGYNEQFF. J is TRBJ2-1 and V is TRBV9; 10 bases agree with TRBD2. CDR1 is SGDLS and CDR2 is YYNGEE in the germline V gene. The length of the CDR3 is 15 residues. Unmatched junction bases numbered 2, after V lost 1 base and J lost 4 bases. The full variable domain, in which reference TRBV9 and TRBJ2-1 provide the parts outside the CDR3, is DSGVTQTPKHLITATGQRVTLRCSPRSGDLSVYWYQQSLDQGLQFLIQYYNGEERAKGNILERFSAQQFPDLHSELNLSSLELGDSALYFCASSVSSGGYNEQFFGPGTRLTVL.

The CDR3 region is CASSGPTSGFQETQYF. For the CDR3, the DNA is TGTGCCAGCAGTGGCCCGACTAGCGGGTTCCAAGAGACCCAGTACTTC. The gene calls are TRBV6-1 and TRBJ2-5; TRBD2 aligns across 10 bases. There are 16 residues in the CDR3. V shed 4 bases and J 1 base; nucleotides not matched to a gene: 6. The germline gives CDR1 MNHNS, CDR2 SASEGT.

The V gene is TRBV2, the J gene TRBJ1-1, with TRBD1 as a possible D gene (5 bases). The V gene's germline CDR1 is SNHLY and CDR2 FYNNEI. The CDR3 runs to 13 residues. The ends were cut back, 6 bases at V and 2 bases at J, with 10 bases in the middle. The CDR3: CASSPGLNTEAFF. The CDR3 bases are TGTGCCAGCAGCCCGGGACTAAACACTGAAGCTTTCTTT. The full variable domain, with the rest looked up from reference TRBV2 and TRBJ1-1, is EPEVTQTPSHQVTQMGQEVILRCVPISNHLYFYWYRQILGQKVEFLVSFYNNEISEKSEIFDDQFSVERPDGSNFTLKIRSTKLEDSAMYFCASSPGLNTEAFFGQGTRLTVV.

The gene calls are TRBV19 and TRBJ2-1; 9 bases agree with TRBD2. V dropped 3 bases and J dropped 12; count of bases not matched to a gene: 9. Germline V gene lookup returns CDR1 LNHDA and CDR2 SQIVND (reference sequence). This CDR3 is 14 amino acids long. In DNA, the CDR3 is TGTGCCAGTAGTATTTGGGGACTAGCCGGGGGGCAGTTCTTC. It translates to CASSIWGLAGGQFF.

V gene TRBV28 combines with J gene TRBJ2-5, with 7 bases that match TRBD1. The CDR3 is 15 residues long. Germline loops: CDR1 MDHEN, CDR2 SYDVKM. The ends lost 2 bases at V and 1 base at J; junction bases unmatched: 4. The CDR3 DNA sequence: TGTGCCAGCAGTTTACCCTACAGGGGCCAAGAGACCCAGTACTTC. This encodes CASSLPYRGQETQYF.

The rearrangement joins TRBV7-2 to TRBJ1-5, with 9 nucleotides matching TRBD1. With 5 bases clipped from V and 6 bases from J, the junction kept 8 bases outside the gene matches. The CDR3 extends over 15 amino acids. CDR1 is SGHTA, CDR2 FQGNSA, per germline. CDR3 amino acids: CASSASDRGSQPQHF. CDR3 DNA sequence: TGTGCCAGCAGCGCATCAGACAGGGGGTCTCAGCCCCAGCATTTT.

The chain combines TRBV27 with TRBJ1-2; 7 nucleotides match TRBD1. V was pared by 4 bases and J by 5 bases, with 7 bases of the junction left unmatched. CDR1 MNHEY and CDR2 SMNVEV come from the germline V gene (reference sequence). The CDR3 extends over 14 amino acids. CDR3 sequence (DNA): TGTGCCAGCAGTTACAGGGACAGCGGATATGGCTACACCTTC. It specifies CASSYRDSGYGYTF.

V is TRBV7-9 and J is TRBJ1-2; no firm D call. The CDR3 consists of 15 residues. Germline CDR1 SEHNR, CDR2 FQNEAQ (reference sequence). The ends were cut back, 5 bases at V and 2 bases at J, with 15 bases in the middle. The CDR3 spells CASSPMRAANYGYTF. DNA of the CDR3: TGTGCCAGCAGCCCCATGCGGGCAGCCAACTATGGCTACACCTTC. The full variable domain, rest sourced from reference TRBV7-9 and TRBJ1-2, is DTGVSQNPRHKITKRGQNVTFRCDPISEHNRLYWYRQTLGQGPEFLTYFQNEAQLEKSRLLSDRFSAERPKGSFSTLEIQRTEQGDSAMYLCASSPMRAANYGYTFGSGTRLTVV.

J is TRBJ1-1 and V is TRBV12-5; D remains unclear. This CDR3 region has 14 residues. Germline V gene data show CDR1 as LGHNT and CDR2 as FRNRAP. Deletions cut 3 bases from V and 3 bases from J, with 11 bases between. Here the CDR3 DNA reads TGTGCTAGTGGTTTTTTAGGGAGGGACACTGAAGCTTTCTTT. It is translated as CASGFLGRDTEAFF.